The 9 T cell receptor beta chains listed next were all sequenced from one sample in a study of CD8+CD57+ T cells in acquired aplastic anemia. The use of genomic DNA as template underpinned the TCR beta VDJ and CDR3 profiling. TCRdb fed the reads into MiXCR, producing one record per CDR3 protein. Of 33,000 or so distinct CDR3 sequences listed, roughly three quarters are singletons. The material sequenced was sorted CD4+, CD8+, or CD8+CD57+ T cells (not recorded which) from PBMCs. Receptor source: a human donor in good health, serving as a control.

The chain carries TRBV11-2 and TRBJ2-3; 9 bases are shared with TRBD1. Trimming cost V 5 bases and J 1 base; bases outside gene matches: 7. The germline V gene has CDR1 SGHAT and CDR2 FQNNGV. This CDR3 is 16 amino acids long. The CDR3 sequence: CASSGNRGQGTDTQYF. Written as DNA, the CDR3 is TGTGCCAGCAGCGGAAACAGGGGGCAAGGCACAGATACGCAGTATTTT.

This chain uses TRBV9 with TRBJ2-7; the D gene is possibly TRBD2 (6 bases). Germline assignment: CDR1 SGDLS and CDR2 YYNGEE. The CDR3 consists of 15 residues. Trimming shortened V by 0 bases and J by 2 bases, and 12 bases separated the two germline ends. The CDR3 spells CASSVGGGATYEQYF. CDR3 DNA sequence: TGTGCCAGCAGCGTAGGAGGAGGGGCCACCTACGAGCAGTACTTC. Based on the CDR3 plus reference TRBV9 and TRBJ2-7, the full variable domain is DSGVTQTPKHLITATGQRVTLRCSPRSGDLSVYWYQQSLDQGLQFLIQYYNGEERAKGNILERFSAQQFPDLHSELNLSSLELGDSALYFCASSVGGGATYEQYFGPGTRLTVT.

The CDR3 DNA reads TGTGCCAGCAGCCAAGGCGGGACAGGGGTGGGCTACGAGCAGTACTTC. Translated: CASSQGGTGVGYEQYF. The rearrangement links TRBV4-2 to TRBJ2-7; TRBD1 matches at 10 bases. Germline V CDR1 and CDR2: LGHNA, YNFKEQ. CDR3 length: 16 amino acids. V trimming: 1 base; J trimming: 3 bases; junction bases outside the gene matches: 6.

The rearrangement joins TRBV2 to TRBJ1-2; no definite D call. Per the germline V gene, CDR1 is SNHLY and CDR2 is FYNNEI. The CDR3 sequence is 13 residues long. The V gene lost 5 bases and the J gene lost 7 bases, with 14 bases spanning the gap. The CDR3 DNA follows: TGTGCCAGCAGTCGACGGGAAAGCAGTGGCTACACCTTC. Residues: CASSRRESSGYTF.

The V gene is TRBV15, the J gene TRBJ1-5; possibly TRBD1 for D (6 bases). The CDR3 contains 15 residues. The V end lost 0 bases, the J end lost 6 bases, and 12 bases lay between the germline ends. Germline CDR1 reads LNHNV; CDR2 reads YYDKDF (reference sequence). The CDR3 nucleotides are TGTGCCACCAGCAGAGATCCACAGGGAGGTCAGCCCCAGCATTTT. This gives the protein CATSRDPQGGQPQHF.

The chain recombines TRBV15 with TRBJ1-5; D may be TRBD1 (6 bases). This CDR3 is built from 15 residues. Germline V gives CDR1 LNHNV, CDR2 YYDKDF (reference sequence). V dropped 0 bases and J dropped 6 bases, with 12 bases sitting between them. Here the CDR3 DNA reads TGTGCCACCAGCAGAGATGTGGGGGCAGGTCAGCCCCAGCATTTT. Protein sequence: CATSRDVGAGQPQHF.

The rearrangement joins TRBV10-3 to TRBJ2-7; 14 nucleotides align to TRBD2. Germline CDR1 is ENHRY and CDR2 is SYGVKD. The junction had 9 bases not matched to a gene; V was cut back by 4 bases and J by 7 bases. This CDR3 region has 16 residues. The CDR3 coding sequence is TGTGCCATCAGTGGTCAGACTAGCGGGGGGGCGGGGGAGCAGTACTTC. Translation gives CAISGQTSGGAGEQYF.

The chain couples TRBV10-3 to TRBJ2-7; the match to TRBD1 covers 9 bases. The CDR3 is 16 residues long. The germline gives CDR1 ENHRY, CDR2 SYGVKD. Unmatched junction bases numbered 12, after V lost 3 bases and J lost 6 bases. CDR3 loop: CAISEAARTGDGEQYF. The CDR3 bases are TGTGCCATCAGTGAAGCGGCCAGGACAGGGGATGGCGAGCAGTACTTC.

The rearrangement links TRBV20-1 to TRBJ1-1; D might be TRBD1 (5 bases). V shed 3 bases and J shed 1 base, with 12 bases lying between them. CDR3 length: 14 amino acids. Germline assignment: CDR1 DFQATT and CDR2 SNEGSKA (reference sequence). Here the CDR3 DNA reads TGCAGTGCTAGGGGGCTAGGTAGGAACACTGAAGCTTTCTTT. Translated: CSARGLGRNTEAFF.